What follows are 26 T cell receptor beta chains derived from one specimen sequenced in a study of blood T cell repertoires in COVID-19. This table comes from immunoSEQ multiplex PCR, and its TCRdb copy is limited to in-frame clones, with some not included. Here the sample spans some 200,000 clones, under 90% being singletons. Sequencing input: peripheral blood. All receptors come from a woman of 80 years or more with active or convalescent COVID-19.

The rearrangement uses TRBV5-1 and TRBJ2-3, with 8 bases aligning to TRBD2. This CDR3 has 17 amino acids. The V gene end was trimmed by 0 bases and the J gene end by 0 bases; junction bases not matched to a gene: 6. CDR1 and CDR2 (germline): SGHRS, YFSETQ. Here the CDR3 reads CASSLGASGHSTDTQYF. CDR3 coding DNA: TGCGCCAGCAGCTTGGGGGCTAGCGGGCATAGCACAGATACGCAGTATTTT.

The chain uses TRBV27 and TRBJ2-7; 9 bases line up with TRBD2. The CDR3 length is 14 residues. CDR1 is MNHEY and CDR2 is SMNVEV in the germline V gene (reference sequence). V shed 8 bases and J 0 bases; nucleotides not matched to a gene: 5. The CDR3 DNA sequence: TGTGCCAGCGGACATAGCGGGAGCTCCTACGAGCAGTACTTC. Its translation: CASGHSGSSYEQYF.

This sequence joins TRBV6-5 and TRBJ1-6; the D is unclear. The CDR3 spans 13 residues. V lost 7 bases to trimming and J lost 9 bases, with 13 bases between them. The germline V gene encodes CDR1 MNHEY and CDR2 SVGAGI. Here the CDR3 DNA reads TGTGCCAGCATTTTCGGCGGGGTTTCACCCCTCCACTTT. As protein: CASIFGGVSPLHF.

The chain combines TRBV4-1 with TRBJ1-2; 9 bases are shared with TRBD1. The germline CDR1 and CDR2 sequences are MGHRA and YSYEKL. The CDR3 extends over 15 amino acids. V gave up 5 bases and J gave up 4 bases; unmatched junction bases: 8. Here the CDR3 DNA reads TGCGCCAGCAGCTTCCGGGACAGGGCCGCCTATGGCTACACCTTC. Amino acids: CASSFRDRAAYGYTF.

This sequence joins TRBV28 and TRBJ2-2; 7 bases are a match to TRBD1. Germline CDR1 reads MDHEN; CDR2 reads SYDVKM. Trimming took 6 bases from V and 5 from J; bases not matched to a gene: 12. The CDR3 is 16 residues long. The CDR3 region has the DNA TGTGCCAGCAGATCCTTCCGGGACAGAGTTACCGGGGAGCTGTTTTTT. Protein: CASRSFRDRVTGELFF.

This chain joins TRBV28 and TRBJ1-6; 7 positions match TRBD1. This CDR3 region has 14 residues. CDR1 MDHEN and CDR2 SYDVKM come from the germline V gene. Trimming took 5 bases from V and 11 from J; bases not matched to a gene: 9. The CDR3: CASSPRQGWAPLHF. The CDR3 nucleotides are TGTGCCAGCAGTCCGCGACAGGGATGGGCACCCCTCCACTTT. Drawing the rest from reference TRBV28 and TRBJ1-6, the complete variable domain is DVKVTQSSRYLVKRTGEKVFLECVQDMDHENMFWYRQDPGLGLRLIYFSYDVKMKEKGDIPEGYSVSREKKERFSLILESASTNQTSMYLCASSPRQGWAPLHFGNGTRLTVT.

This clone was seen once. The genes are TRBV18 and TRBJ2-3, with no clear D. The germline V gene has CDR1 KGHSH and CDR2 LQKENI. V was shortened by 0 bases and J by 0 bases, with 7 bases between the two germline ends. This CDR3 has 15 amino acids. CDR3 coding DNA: TGTGCCAGCTCACCACCCTTTACAAGCACAGATACGCAGTATTTT. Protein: CASSPPFTSTDTQYF.

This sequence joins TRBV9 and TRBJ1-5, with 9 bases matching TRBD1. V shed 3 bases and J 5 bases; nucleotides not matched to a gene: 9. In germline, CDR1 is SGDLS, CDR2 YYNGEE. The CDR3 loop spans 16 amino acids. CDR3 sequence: CASSAGTGYGDQPQHF. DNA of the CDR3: TGTGCCAGCAGCGCCGGGACAGGGTATGGTGATCAGCCCCAGCATTTT.

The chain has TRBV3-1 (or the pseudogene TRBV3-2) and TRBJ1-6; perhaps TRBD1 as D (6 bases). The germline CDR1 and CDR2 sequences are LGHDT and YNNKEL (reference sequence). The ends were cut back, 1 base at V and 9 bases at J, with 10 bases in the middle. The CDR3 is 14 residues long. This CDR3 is CASSQVGTSSPLHF. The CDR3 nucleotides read TGTGCCAGCAGCCAAGTCGGGACATCTTCACCCCTCCACTTT.

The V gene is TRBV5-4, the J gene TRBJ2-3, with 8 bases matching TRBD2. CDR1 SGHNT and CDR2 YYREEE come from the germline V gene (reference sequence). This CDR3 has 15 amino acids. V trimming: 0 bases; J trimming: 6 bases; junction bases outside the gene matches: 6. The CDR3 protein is CASSLDGGAADTQYF. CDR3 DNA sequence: TGTGCCAGCAGCTTGGACGGGGGGGCCGCGGATACGCAGTATTTT. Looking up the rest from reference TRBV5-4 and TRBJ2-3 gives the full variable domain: ETGVTQSPTHLIKTRGQQVTLRCSSQSGHNTVSWYQQALGQGPQFIFQYYREEENGRGNFPPRFSGLQFPNYSSELNVNALELDDSALYLCASSLDGGAADTQYFGPGTRLTVL.

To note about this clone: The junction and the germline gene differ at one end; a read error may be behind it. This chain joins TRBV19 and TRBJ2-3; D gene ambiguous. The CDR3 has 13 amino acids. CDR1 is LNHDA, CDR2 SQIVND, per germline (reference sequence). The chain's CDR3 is CASSVDRPYTQYF. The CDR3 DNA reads TGTGCCAGTAGTGTAGACCGTCCCTATACGCAGTATTTT.

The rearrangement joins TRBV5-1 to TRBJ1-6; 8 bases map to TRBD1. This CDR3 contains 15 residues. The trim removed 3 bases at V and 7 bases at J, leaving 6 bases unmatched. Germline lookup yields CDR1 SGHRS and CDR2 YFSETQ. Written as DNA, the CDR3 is TGCGCCAGCAGCTCCGGACAGGGTGGGAATTCACCCCTCCACTTT. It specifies CASSSGQGGNSPLHF.

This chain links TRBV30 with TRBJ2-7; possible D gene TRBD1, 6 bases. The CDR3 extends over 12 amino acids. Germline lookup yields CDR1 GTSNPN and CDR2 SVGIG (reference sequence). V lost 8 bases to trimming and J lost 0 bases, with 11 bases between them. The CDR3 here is CARSDSSYEQYF. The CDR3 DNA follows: TGTGCCAGATCGGACAGCTCCTACGAGCAGTACTTC.

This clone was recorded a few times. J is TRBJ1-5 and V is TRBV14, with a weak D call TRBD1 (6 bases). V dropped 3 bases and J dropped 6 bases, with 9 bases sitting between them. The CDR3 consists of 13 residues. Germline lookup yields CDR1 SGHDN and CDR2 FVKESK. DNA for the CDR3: TGTGCCAGCAGCCAGGGGGCAGGTCAGCCCCAGCATTTT. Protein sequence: CASSQGAGQPQHF.

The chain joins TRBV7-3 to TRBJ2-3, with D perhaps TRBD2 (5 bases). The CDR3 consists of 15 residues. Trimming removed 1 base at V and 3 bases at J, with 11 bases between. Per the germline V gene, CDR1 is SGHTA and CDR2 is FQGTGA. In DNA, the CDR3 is TGTGCCAGCAGCTTAAATGGTAGGGAGACAGATACGCAGTATTTT. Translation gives CASSLNGRETDTQYF.

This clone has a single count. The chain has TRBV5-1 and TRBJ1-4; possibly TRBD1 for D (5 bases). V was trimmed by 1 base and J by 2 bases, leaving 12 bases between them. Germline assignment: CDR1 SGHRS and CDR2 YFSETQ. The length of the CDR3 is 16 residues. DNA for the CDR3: TGCGCCAGCAGCTTGCTCGGGGGGACTACTAATGAAAAACTGTTTTTT. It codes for CASSLLGGTTNEKLFF.

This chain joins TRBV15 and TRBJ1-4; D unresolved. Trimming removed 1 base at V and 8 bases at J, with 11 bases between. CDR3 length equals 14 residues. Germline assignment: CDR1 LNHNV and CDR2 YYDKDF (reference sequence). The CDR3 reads CATSRGSAGEKLFF. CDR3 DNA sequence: TGTGCCACCAGCAGAGGGTCCGCCGGGGAAAAACTGTTTTTT.

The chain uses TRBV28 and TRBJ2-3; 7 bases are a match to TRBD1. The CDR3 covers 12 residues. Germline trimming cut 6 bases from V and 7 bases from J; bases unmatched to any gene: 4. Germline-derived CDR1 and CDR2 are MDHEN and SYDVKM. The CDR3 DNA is TGTGCCAGCAGACAGGGGACGAATACGCAGTATTTT. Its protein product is CASRQGTNTQYF.

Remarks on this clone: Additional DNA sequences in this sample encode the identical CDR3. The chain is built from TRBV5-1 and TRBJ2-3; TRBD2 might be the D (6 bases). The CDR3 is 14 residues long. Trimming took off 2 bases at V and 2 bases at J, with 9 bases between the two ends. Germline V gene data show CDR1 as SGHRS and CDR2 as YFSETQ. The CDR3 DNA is TGCGCCAGCAGCTTAGGAGGGATCACAGATACGCAGTATTTT. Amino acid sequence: CASSLGGITDTQYF.

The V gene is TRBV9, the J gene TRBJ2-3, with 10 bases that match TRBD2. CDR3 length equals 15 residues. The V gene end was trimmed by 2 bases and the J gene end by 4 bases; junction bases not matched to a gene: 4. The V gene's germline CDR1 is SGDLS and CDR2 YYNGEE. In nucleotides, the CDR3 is TGTGCCAGCAGCGTTTTGAGCGGGGGGGCAGATACGCAGTATTTT. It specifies CASSVLSGGADTQYF. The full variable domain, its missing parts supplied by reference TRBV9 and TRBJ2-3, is DSGVTQTPKHLITATGQRVTLRCSPRSGDLSVYWYQQSLDQGLQFLIQYYNGEERAKGNILERFSAQQFPDLHSELNLSSLELGDSALYFCASSVLSGGADTQYFGPGTRLTVL.

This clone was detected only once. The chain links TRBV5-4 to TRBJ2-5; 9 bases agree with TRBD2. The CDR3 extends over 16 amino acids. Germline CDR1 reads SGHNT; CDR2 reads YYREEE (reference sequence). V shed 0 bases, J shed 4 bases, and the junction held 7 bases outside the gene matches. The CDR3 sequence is CASSLGLAGEGETQYF. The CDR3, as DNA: TGTGCCAGCAGCTTGGGGTTAGCGGGGGAGGGAGAGACCCAGTACTTC. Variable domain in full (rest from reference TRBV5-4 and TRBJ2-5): ETGVTQSPTHLIKTRGQQVTLRCSSQSGHNTVSWYQQALGQGPQFIFQYYREEENGRGNFPPRFSGLQFPNYSSELNVNALELDDSALYLCASSLGLAGEGETQYFGPGTRLLVL.

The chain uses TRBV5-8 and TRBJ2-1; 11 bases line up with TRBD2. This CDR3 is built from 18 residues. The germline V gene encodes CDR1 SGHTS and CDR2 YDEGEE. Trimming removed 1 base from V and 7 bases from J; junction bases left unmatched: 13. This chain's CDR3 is CASSLTSGRVPSLNEQFF. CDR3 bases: TGTGCCAGCAGCTTGACTAGCGGGAGAGTCCCCAGCCTGAATGAGCAGTTCTTC. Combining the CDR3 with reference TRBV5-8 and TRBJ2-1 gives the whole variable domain EAGVTQSPTHLIKTRGQQATLRCSPISGHTSVYWYQQALGLGLQFLLWYDEGEERNRGNFPPRFSGRQFPNYSSELNVNALELEDSALYLCASSLTSGRVPSLNEQFFGPGTRLTVL.

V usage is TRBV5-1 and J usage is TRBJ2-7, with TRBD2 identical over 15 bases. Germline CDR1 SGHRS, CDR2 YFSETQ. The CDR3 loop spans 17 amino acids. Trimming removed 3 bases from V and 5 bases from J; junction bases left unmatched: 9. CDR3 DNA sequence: TGCGCCAGCAGCTCCGGACTAGCGGGGGGGCAAGTCGACGAGCAGTACTTC. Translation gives CASSSGLAGGQVDEQYF.

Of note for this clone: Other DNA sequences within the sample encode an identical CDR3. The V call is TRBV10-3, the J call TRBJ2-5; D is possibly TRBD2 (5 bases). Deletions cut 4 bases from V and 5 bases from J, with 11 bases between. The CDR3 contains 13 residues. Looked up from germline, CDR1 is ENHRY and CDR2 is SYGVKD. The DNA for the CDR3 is TGTGCCATCAGTGGCGGTGGGGAGGAGACCCAGTACTTC. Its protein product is CAISGGGEETQYF.

The chain's CDR3 is CASSLGQGAERQETQYF. As DNA, the CDR3 is TGTGCCAGCAGCTTAGGACAGGGGGCCGAACGCCAAGAGACCCAGTACTTC. This chain links TRBV7-9 with TRBJ2-5; TRBD1 matches 10 bases. V shed 1 base, J shed 1 base, and the junction held 6 bases outside the gene matches. Germline V gene lookup returns CDR1 SEHNR and CDR2 FQNEAQ (reference sequence). The CDR3 has 17 amino acids.

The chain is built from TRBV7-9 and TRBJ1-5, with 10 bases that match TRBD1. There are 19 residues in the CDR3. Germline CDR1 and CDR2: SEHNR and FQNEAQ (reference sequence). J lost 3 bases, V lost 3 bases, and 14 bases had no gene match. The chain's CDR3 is CASSFIPGQGSMDNQPQHF. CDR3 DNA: TGTGCCAGCAGCTTTATTCCGGGACAGGGGAGTATGGACAATCAGCCCCAGCATTTT.